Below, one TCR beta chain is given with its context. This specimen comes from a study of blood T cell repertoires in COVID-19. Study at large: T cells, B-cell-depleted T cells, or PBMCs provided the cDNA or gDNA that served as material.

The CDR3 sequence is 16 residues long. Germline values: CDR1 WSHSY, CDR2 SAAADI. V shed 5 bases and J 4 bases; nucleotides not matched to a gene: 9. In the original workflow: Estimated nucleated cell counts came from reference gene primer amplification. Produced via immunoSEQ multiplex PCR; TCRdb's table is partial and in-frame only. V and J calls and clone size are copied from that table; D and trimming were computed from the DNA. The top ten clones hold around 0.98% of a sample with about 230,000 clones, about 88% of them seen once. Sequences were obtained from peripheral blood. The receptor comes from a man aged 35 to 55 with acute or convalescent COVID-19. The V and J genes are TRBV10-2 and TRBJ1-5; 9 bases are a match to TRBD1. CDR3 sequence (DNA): TGCGCCAGCAGTCCACAAGGACAGGGGCGAAATCAGCCCCAGCATTTT. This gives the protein CASSPQGQGRNQPQHF.